This T cell receptor beta chain was retrieved from a study of blood T cell repertoires in COVID-19. Study-level information: Acute and convalescent COVID-19 specimens originated in the United States, Italy and Spain. T cells, B-cell-depleted T cells, or PBMCs provided the cDNA or gDNA that served as material.

Germline loops: CDR1 LGHDT, CDR2 YNNKEL (reference sequence). V was trimmed by 3 bases and J by 4 bases, leaving 15 bases between them. This CDR3 has 15 residues. Per the original methods: Reference gene primer amplification in the assay estimated nucleated cell counts. Assay: immunoSEQ multiplex PCR; the TCRdb copy retains only in-frame clones and omits some. The DNA gave D and trimming, while V, J and clone size come from that table. The data contain 160,000 or so clones, about 85% of them singletons. The Seattle patients joined while their infection was active and were tracked longitudinally afterward. This clone was seen a few times.

The sequence came from a woman in her forties or fifties with COVID-19, enrolled during active disease. This chain joins TRBV3-1 (or the pseudogene TRBV3-2) and TRBJ1-1; D is undetermined. The sequenced sample was peripheral blood. CDR3 DNA: TGTGCCAGCAGCCAGCCGCCCTTTGGCGGCACTGAAGCTTTCTTT. This encodes CASSQPPFGGTEAFF.